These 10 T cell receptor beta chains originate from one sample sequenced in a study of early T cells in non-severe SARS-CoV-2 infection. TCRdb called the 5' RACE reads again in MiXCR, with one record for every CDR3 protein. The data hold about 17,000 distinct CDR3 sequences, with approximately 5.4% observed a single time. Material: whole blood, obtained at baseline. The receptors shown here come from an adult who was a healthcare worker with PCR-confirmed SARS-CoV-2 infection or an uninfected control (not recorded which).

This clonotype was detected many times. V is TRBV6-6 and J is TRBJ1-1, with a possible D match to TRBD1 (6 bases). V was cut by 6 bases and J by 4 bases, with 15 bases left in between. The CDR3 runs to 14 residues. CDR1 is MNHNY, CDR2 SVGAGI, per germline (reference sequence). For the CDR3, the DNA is TGTGCCAGCAGGAGGTCAGGGGTTGGCACTGAAGCTTTCTTT. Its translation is CASRRSGVGTEAFF.

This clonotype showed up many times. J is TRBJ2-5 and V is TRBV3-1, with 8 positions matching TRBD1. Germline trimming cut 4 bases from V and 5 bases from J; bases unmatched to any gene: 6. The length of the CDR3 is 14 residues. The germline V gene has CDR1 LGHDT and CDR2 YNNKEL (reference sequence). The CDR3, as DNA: TGTGCCAGCAGCCCGGGACAGGCGGTGGAGACCCAGTACTTC. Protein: CASSPGQAVETQYF.

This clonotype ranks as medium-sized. The CDR3 protein is CASTGNTDTQYF. The CDR3 DNA is TGTGCCAGTACGGGGAACACAGATACGCAGTATTTT. V usage is TRBV19 and J usage is TRBJ2-3; a possible D gene is TRBD2 (5 bases). Trimming removed 7 bases at V and 2 bases at J, with 7 bases between. Germline V lookup: CDR1 LNHDA, CDR2 SQIVND (reference sequence). The CDR3 has 12 amino acids.

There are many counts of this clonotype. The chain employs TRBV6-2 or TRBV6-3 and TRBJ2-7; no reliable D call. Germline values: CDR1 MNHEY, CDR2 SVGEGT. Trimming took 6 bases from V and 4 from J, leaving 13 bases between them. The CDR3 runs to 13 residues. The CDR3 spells CASRKPQAYEQYF. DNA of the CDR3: TGTGCCAGCAGGAAGCCTCAAGCGTACGAGCAGTACTTC.

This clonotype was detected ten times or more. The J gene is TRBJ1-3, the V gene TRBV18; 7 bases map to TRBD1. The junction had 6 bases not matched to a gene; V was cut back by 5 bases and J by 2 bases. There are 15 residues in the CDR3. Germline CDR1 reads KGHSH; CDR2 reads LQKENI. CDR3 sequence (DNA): TGTGCCAGCTCAAGACAGGGTGAAGCTGGAAACACCATATATTTT. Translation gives CASSRQGEAGNTIYF.

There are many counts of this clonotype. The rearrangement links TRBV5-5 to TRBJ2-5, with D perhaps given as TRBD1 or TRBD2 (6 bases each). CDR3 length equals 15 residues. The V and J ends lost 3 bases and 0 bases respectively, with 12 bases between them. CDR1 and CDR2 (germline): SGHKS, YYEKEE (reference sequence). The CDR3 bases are TGTGCCAGCAGCTCGGGGGCCGGGTACCAAGAGACCCAGTACTTC. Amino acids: CASSSGAGYQETQYF.

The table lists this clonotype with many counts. CDR3 protein: CASSYDSNYGYTF. The CDR3 nucleotides are TGCGCCAGCAGCTACGACAGTAACTATGGCTACACCTTC. The rearrangement joins TRBV5-1 to TRBJ1-2; weak D call: TRBD1 (5 bases). In germline, CDR1 is SGHRS, CDR2 YFSETQ. Deletions cut 3 bases from V and 1 base from J, with 7 bases between. CDR3 length equals 13 residues.

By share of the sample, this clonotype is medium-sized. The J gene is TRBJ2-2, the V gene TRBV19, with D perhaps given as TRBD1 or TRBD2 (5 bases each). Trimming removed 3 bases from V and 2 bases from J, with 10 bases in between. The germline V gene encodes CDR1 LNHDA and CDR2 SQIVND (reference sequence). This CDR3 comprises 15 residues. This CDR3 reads CASSMDGTNTGELFF. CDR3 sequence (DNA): TGTGCCAGTAGTATGGACGGGACCAACACCGGGGAGCTGTTTTTT. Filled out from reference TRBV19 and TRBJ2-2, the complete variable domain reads DGGITQSPKYLFRKEGQNVTLSCEQNLNHDAMYWYRQDPGQGLRLIYYSQIVNDFQKGDIAEGYSVSREKKESFPLTVTSAQKNPTAFYLCASSMDGTNTGELFFGEGSRLTVL.

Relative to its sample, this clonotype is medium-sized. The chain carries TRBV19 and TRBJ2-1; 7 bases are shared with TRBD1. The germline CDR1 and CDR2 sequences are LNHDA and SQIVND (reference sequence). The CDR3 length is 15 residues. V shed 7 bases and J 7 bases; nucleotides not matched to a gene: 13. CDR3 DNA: TGTGCCAGTACCCCAACGGGACAGCTGGGGAATGAGCAGTTCTTC. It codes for CASTPTGQLGNEQFF.

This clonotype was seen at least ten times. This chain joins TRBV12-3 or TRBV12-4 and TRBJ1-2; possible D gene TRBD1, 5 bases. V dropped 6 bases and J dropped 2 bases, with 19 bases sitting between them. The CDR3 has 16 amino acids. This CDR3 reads CASSTTTSQANYGYTF. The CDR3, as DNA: TGTGCCAGCAGCACCACAACGTCACAGGCCAACTATGGCTACACCTTC.